The 18 T cell receptor beta chains given below trace back to one sample, sequenced in a study of shared clonotypes between healthy human individuals. Here immunoSEQ multiplex PCR was the method, and the copy in TCRdb shows in-frame clones only, minus some. The sample lists about 1 million clones, under 80% seen once, with approximately 1.5% in the top ten. Sequenced input: memory CD4+ T cells sorted from blood. Regarding subset: CD45RA-negative fraction. The origin of the receptors is a man between 18 and 29 years old in good health.

V and J are TRBV2 and TRBJ2-6, with D possibly matching TRBD2 (5 bases). Between the trimmed V and J ends, which lost 4 bases and 3 bases, there was a span of 10 bases. The CDR3 spans 15 residues. The V gene's germline CDR1 is SNHLY and CDR2 FYNNEI. CDR3 sequence: CASSATEVGANVLTF. The CDR3 bases are TGTGCCAGCAGTGCTACGGAGGTTGGGGCCAACGTCCTGACTTTC.

CDR3 DNA: TGTGCCAGCAGCCGTGGGACCCCACGAGACACAGATACGCAGTATTTT. Translated, it gives CASSRGTPRDTDTQYF. The J gene is TRBJ2-3, the V gene TRBV6-6; possibly TRBD1 or TRBD2 for D (5 bases each). CDR1 is MNHNY, CDR2 SVGAGI, per germline (reference sequence). V lost 6 bases, J lost 2 bases, and 18 bases lay in between. The CDR3 sequence is 16 residues long.

The V gene is TRBV15, the J gene TRBJ1-3; tentatively, D is TRBD1 (6 bases). Germline V CDR1 and CDR2: LNHNV, YYDKDF (reference sequence). The ends were cut back, 1 base at V and 0 bases at J, with 19 bases in the middle. This CDR3 spans 19 amino acids. Here the CDR3 reads CATSRANLEGGYSGNTIYF. Written as DNA, the CDR3 is TGTGCCACCAGCAGAGCCAACTTAGAGGGGGGATACTCTGGAAACACCATATATTTT.

This rearrangement joins TRBV11-2 to TRBJ1-2; tentatively, D is TRBD1 (5 bases). CDR1 is SGHAT and CDR2 is FQNNGV in the germline V gene. V lost 0 bases to trimming and J lost 8 bases, with 13 bases between them. This CDR3 comprises 14 residues. The CDR3, as DNA: TGTGCCAGCAGCTTAGATGGGGGAAAGGGAGGCTACACCTTC. Its protein is CASSLDGGKGGYTF.

The genes are TRBV7-2 and TRBJ1-1, with 8 bases aligning to TRBD1. The CDR3 covers 13 residues. V was clipped by 5 bases and J by 11 bases; unmatched bases: 10. The V gene's germline CDR1 is SGHTA and CDR2 FQGNSA. The CDR3 sequence is CASSRGQGGNAFF. The CDR3 bases are TGTGCCAGCAGCCGTGGACAGGGAGGGAACGCTTTCTTT.

This rearrangement joins TRBV7-2 to TRBJ2-3, with D possibly being TRBD1 (6 bases). V was pared by 7 bases and J by 2 bases, with 13 bases between. The germline CDR1 and CDR2 sequences are SGHTA and FQGNSA. The CDR3 sequence is 14 residues long. CDR3 protein: CASKKDRVTDTQYF. The DNA of the CDR3 is TGTGCCAGCAAGAAGGACAGAGTCACAGATACGCAGTATTTT.

In the case of this clone: A read error likely explains this, since a far larger clone differs by one base. This specimen includes other DNA sequences encoding the same CDR3. The CDR3 sequence is CSATGGYGYTF. CDR3 sequence (DNA): TGCAGTGCTACTGGGGGCTATGGCTACACCTTC. The chain employs TRBV20-1 and TRBJ1-2; the D gene is possibly TRBD1 (5 bases). Germline lookup yields CDR1 DFQATT and CDR2 SNEGSKA (reference sequence). The CDR3 is made up of 11 amino acids. Trimming pared 4 bases from V and 4 bases from J, leaving 7 bases between.

The chain combines TRBV11-2 with TRBJ1-3; 7 nucleotides line up with TRBD1. Germline CDR1 and CDR2: SGHAT and FQNNGV. V lost 3 bases to trimming and J lost 2 bases; unmatched junction nucleotides: 4. CDR3 length equals 15 residues. The CDR3: CASSLSGGAGNTIYF. The CDR3 DNA sequence: TGTGCCAGCAGCTTGTCAGGGGGTGCTGGAAACACCATATATTTT.

This clone was seen many times. The rearrangement links TRBV6-5 to TRBJ2-3, with TRBD1 matching 7 bases. With V trimmed by 4 bases and J by 3 bases, 10 bases remained unmatched. The CDR3 covers 16 residues. The V gene's germline CDR1 is MNHEY and CDR2 SVGAGI. The CDR3 coding sequence is TGTGCCAGCAGTTCGGGACAGTCACCACGGACAGATACGCAGTATTTT. This encodes CASSSGQSPRTDTQYF.

This rearrangement joins TRBV30 to TRBJ1-1; D is undetermined. The CDR3 totals 12 residues. V lost 1 base and J lost 10, with 13 bases in between. Germline assignment: CDR1 GTSNPN and CDR2 SVGIG (reference sequence). CDR3 nucleotide sequence: TGTGCCTGGAGTGGAAGTGGGTTGCTAGCTTTCTTT. This translates into CAWSGSGLLAFF.

The genes are TRBV4-3 and TRBJ2-1; 10 nucleotides align to TRBD1. The germline gives CDR1 LGHNA, CDR2 YSLEER. CDR3 length: 14 amino acids. J lost 7 bases, V lost 4 bases, and 4 bases had no gene match. CDR3 protein: CASSPGQGTNEQFF. CDR3 DNA: TGCGCCAGCAGCCCGGGACAGGGGACGAATGAGCAGTTCTTC.

The V gene is TRBV5-4, the J gene TRBJ2-1; D might be TRBD1 (5 bases). The germline CDR1 and CDR2 sequences are SGHNT and YYREEE (reference sequence). Trimming took 0 bases from V and 1 from J, leaving 11 bases between them. The CDR3 totals 16 residues. The CDR3 bases are TGTGCCAGCAGCTTGGGACAGATTAGTTCCTACAATGAGCAGTTCTTC. This translates into CASSLGQISSYNEQFF.

There are a few counts of this clone. This chain connects TRBV18 to TRBJ2-3; tentative D call: TRBD2 (5 bases). V lost 4 bases and J 6 bases, leaving 8 bases between the germline ends. The germline V gene has CDR1 KGHSH and CDR2 LQKENI. This CDR3 is 12 amino acids long. CDR3 in amino acids: CASSLPGDTQYF. The CDR3 DNA reads TGTGCCAGCTCACTCCCGGGGGATACGCAGTATTTT.

This clone was found many times. Here the CDR3 DNA reads TGTGCCTGGAGGGCCAGGGACAGGGGACACGAGCAGTACTTC. Amino acid sequence: CAWRARDRGHEQYF. The chain couples TRBV30 to TRBJ2-7; 10 bases line up with TRBD1. J was trimmed by 5 bases and V by 3 bases; bases with no gene match: 7. This CDR3 region has 14 residues. Germline V lookup: CDR1 GTSNPN, CDR2 SVGIG (reference sequence).

The chain recombines TRBV4-3 with TRBJ2-3; D remains ambiguous. CDR3 length: 13 residues. Germline CDR1 reads LGHNA; CDR2 reads YSLEER. Between the trimmed V and J ends, which lost 3 bases and 5 bases, there was a span of 9 bases. The CDR3 loop reads CASSHRRGDTQYF. DNA for the CDR3: TGCGCCAGCAGCCACCGCAGAGGAGATACGCAGTATTTT.

In its sample, this clone was seen a few times. The gene calls are TRBV6-4 and TRBJ2-1, with 12 bases identical to TRBD2. The ends lost 6 bases at V and 8 bases at J; junction bases unmatched: 8. The CDR3 is 15 residues long. Looked up from germline, CDR1 is MRHNA and CDR2 is SNTAGT. CDR3 bases: TGTGCCAGCAGCGCGACTAGCGGGGGTGGGGATGAGCAGTTCTTC. Translated: CASSATSGGGDEQFF.

The chain recombines TRBV14 with TRBJ2-7; tentative D call: TRBD1 (6 bases). V was pared by 4 bases and J by 2 bases, with 9 bases between. The germline V gene has CDR1 SGHDN and CDR2 FVKESK. This CDR3 has 13 amino acids. The CDR3: CASSRDKTYEQYF. DNA for the CDR3: TGTGCCAGCAGCCGGGACAAGACCTACGAGCAGTACTTC.

The chain couples TRBV2 to TRBJ1-6; possibly TRBD1 for D (5 bases). Germline CDR1 is SNHLY and CDR2 is FYNNEI. The CDR3 spans 14 residues. The ends were cut back, 7 bases at V and 5 bases at J, with 12 bases in the middle. The CDR3 sequence is CASTGTGNNSPLHF. DNA of the CDR3: TGTGCCAGCACGGGGACCGGTAATAATTCACCCCTCCACTTT.